This TCR beta chain was identified in a study of OX40 agonist ivuxolimab in advanced cancers. Across the whole study: Patients were given ivuxolimab, an antibody that agonizes OX40 (CD134). Age averaged around 58 years (range roughly 20 to 90), and 82.7% were male. Past anti-PD-1, anti-PD-L1 or anti-CTLA-4 therapy was accepted, and approximately 37% had received some.

The CDR3 is made up of 13 amino acids. CDR1 is GTSNPN, CDR2 SVGIG, per germline (reference sequence). V dropped 2 bases and J dropped 1 base, with 6 bases sitting between them. Sequencing used immunoSEQ multiplex PCR; TCRdb keeps in-frame clones, though not all of them. The table has about 99,000 clones, roughly 95% seen once; the top ten hold roughly 2.1%. This clone was recorded a few times. The sample here was CD4+ or CD8+ T cells sorted from blood, taken in a trial of the OX40 agonist ivuxolimab. The chain uses TRBV30 and TRBJ1-5; no reliable D call. This clonotype originated in an adult with an advanced solid tumor such as melanoma, head and neck, liver or kidney cancer. This chain's CDR3 is CAWSTDSNQPQHF. The CDR3 DNA reads as TGTGCCTGGAGTACCGACAGCAATCAGCCCCAGCATTTT.